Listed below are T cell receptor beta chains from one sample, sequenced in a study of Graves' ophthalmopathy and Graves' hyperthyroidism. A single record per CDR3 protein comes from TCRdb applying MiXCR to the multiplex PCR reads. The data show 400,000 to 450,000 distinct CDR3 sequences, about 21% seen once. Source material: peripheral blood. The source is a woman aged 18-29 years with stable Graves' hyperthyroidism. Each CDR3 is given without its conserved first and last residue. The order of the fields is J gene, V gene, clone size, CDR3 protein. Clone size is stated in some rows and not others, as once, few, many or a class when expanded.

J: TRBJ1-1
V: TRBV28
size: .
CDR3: ASSFDPNTEAF

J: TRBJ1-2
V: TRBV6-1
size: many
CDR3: ASNPTGLGYGYT

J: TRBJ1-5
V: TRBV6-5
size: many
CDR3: ASTRQGMGNQPQH

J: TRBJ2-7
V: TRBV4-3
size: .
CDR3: ASSQDYSTTYEQY

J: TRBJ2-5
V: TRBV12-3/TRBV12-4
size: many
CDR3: ASNTDLQETQY

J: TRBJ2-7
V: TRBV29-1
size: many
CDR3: SVEGSYEQY

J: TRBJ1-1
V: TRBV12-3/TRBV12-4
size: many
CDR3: ASRLTGTNTEAF

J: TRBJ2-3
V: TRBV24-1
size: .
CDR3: ATSDWLSTSTDTQY

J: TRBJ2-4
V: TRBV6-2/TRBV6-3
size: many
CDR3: ASKMGQLGDIQY

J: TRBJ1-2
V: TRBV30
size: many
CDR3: AWTPGTGGRNGYT

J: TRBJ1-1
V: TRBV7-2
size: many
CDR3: ASSLRGVRANTEAF

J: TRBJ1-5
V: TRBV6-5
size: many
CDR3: ATRGGNQPQH

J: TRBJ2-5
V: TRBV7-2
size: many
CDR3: ASSFGQGETQY

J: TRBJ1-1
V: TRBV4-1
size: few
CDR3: ASSQTGFVEAF

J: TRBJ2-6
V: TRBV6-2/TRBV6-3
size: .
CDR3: ASSLYQSGANVLT

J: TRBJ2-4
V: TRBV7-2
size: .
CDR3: ASSFSQAENIKY

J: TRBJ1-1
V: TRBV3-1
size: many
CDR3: ASSQGPGADEAF

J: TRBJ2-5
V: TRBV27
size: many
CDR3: ASSPTPGRSQETQY

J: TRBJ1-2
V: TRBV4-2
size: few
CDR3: ASSQDGTSANYGYT

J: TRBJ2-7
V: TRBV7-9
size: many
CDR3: ASSSWTGDGPEQY

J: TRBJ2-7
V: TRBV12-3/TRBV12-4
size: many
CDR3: ASSLSGGTVREQY

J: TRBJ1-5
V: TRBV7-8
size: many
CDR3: ASSGPGQGVQPQH

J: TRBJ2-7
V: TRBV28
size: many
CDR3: ASSVRDQQY

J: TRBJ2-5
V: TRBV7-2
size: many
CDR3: AGSLARKGTYYQETQY

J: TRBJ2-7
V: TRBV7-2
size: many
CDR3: ASSFTGTSRYEQY

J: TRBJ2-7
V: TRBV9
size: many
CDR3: ASSIGLAGGEQY

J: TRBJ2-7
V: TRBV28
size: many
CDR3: ASSPRLGGDEQY

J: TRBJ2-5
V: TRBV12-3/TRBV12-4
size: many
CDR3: ASSPWAQEYAQY

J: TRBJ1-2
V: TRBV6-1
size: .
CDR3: ASSPPGYYYGYT

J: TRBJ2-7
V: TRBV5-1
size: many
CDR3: ASSTREGPGEQY

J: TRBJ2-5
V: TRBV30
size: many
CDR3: AWSVNRVQETQY

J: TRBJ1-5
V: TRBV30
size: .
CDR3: AWSVTRGNQPQH

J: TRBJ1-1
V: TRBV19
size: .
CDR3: ASSITGTANTEAF

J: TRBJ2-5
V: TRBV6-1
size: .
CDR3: ASSPVGGFQETQY

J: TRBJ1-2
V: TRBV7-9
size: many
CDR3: ASTSPASYGYT

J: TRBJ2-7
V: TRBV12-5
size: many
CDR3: ASGWVALGTDCEQY

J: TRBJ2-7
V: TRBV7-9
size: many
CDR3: ASSFGLAGLDEQY

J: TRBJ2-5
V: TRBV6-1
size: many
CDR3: ASVGHLGETQY

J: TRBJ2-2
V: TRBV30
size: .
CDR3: AWRPTWGVNTGELF

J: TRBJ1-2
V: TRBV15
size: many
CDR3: ATSRKIQYGYT

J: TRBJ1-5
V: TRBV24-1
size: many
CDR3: ATSDAGQGRQPQH

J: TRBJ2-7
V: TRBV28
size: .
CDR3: ASSFGGQTYEQY

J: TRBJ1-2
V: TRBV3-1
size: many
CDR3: ASSQVGEEIYGYT

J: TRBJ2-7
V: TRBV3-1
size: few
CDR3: ASSQDSPSVSYEQY

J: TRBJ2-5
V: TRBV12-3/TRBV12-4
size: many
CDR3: ASSLGRGWQSKSTQY

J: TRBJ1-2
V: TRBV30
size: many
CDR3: AWSPILRGTEYGYT